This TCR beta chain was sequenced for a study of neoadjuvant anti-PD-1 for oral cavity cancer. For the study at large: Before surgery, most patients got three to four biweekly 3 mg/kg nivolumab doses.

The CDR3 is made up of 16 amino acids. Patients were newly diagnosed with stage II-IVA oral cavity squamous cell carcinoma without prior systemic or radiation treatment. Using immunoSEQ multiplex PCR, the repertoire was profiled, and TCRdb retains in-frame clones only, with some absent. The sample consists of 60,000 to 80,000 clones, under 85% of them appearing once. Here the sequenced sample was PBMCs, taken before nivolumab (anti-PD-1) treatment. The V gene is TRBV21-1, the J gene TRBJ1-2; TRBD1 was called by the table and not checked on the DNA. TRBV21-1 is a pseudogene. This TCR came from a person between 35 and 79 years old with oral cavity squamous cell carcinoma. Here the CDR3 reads CASSKDKGQGADGYTF. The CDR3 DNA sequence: TGTGCCAGCAGCAAAGACAAAGGACAGGGGGCGGATGGCTACACCTTC.